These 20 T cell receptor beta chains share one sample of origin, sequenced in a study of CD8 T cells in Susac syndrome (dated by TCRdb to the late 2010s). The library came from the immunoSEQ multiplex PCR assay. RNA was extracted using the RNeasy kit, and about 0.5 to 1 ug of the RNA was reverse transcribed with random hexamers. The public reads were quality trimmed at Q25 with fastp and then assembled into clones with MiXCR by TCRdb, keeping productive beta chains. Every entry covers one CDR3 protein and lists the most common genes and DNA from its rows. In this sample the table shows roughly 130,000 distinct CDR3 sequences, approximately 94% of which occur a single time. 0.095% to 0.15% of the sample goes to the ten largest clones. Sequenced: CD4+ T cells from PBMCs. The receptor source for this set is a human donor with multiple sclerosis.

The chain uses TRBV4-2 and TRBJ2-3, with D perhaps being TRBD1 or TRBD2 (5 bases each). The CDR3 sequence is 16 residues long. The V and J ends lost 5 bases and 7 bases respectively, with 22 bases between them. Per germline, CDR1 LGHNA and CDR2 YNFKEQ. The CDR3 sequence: CASSYRDRPSGNTQYF. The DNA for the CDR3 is TGTGCCAGCAGCTACCGGGACCGGCCATCCGGAAATACGCAGTATTTT.

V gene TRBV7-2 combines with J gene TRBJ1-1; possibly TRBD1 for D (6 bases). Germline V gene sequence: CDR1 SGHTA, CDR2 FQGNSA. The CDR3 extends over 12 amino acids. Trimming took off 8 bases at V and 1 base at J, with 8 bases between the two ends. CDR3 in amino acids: CASGQRNTEAFF. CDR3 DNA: TGTGCCAGCGGACAGAGGAACACTGAAGCTTTCTTT.

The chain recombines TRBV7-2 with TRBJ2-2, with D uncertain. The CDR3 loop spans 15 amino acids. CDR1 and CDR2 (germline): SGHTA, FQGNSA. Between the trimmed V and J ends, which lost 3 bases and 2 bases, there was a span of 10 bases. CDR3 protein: CASSFRADNTGELFF. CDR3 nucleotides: TGTGCCAGCAGCTTTCGCGCAGACAACACCGGGGAGCTGTTTTTT.

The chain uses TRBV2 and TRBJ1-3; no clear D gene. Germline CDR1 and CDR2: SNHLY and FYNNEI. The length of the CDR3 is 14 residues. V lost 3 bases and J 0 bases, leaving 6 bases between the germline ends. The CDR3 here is CASSETLSGNTIYF. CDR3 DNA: TGTGCCAGCAGTGAGACGCTCTCTGGAAACACCATATATTTT. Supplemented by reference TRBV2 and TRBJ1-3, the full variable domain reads EPEVTQTPSHQVTQMGQEVILRCVPISNHLYFYWYRQILGQKVEFLVSFYNNEISEKSEIFDDQFSVERPDGSNFTLKIRSTKLEDSAMYFCASSETLSGNTIYFGEGSWLTVV.

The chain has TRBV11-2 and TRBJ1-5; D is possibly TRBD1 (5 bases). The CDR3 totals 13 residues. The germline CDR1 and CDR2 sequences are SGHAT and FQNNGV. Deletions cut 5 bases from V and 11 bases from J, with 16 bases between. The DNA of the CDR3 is TGTGCCAGCAGCGCCGGAGTAAGGGGAGCCCAGCATTTT. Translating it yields CASSAGVRGAQHF.

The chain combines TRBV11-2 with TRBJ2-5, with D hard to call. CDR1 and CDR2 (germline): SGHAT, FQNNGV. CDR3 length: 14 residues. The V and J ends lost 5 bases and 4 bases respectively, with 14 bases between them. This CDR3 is CASSPMMSGETQYF. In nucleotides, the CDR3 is TGTGCCAGCAGCCCCATGATGTCAGGAGAGACCCAGTACTTC.

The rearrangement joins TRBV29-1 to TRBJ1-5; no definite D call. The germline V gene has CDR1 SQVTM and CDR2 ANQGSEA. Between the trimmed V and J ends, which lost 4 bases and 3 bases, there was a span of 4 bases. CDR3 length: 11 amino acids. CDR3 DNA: TGCAGCGTTGGGGACAATCAGCCCCAGCATTTT. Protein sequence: CSVGDNQPQHF.

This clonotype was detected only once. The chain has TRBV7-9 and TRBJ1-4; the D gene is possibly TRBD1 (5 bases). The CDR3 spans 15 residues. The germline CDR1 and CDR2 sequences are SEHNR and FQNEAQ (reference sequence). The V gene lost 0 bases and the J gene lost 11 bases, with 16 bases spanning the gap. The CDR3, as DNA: TGTGCCAGCAGCTTAGCGCAAGGGGTTGGGGCGAAACTGTTTTTT. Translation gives CASSLAQGVGAKLFF.

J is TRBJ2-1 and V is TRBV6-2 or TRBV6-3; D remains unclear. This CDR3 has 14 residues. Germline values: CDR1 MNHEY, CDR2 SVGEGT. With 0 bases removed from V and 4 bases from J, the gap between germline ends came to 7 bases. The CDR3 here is CASSYSKAYNEQFF. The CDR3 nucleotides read TGTGCCAGCAGTTACTCTAAGGCTTACAATGAGCAGTTCTTC.

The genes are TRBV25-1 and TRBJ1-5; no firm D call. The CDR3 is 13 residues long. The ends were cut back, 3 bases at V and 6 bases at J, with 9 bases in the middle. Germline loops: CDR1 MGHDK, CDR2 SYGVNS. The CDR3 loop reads CASSDRYSQPQHF. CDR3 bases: TGTGCCAGCAGTGACAGATACAGTCAGCCCCAGCATTTT.

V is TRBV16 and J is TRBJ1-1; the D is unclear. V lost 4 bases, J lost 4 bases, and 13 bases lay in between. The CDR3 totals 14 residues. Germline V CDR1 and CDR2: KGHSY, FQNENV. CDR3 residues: CASSLGGVGTEAFF. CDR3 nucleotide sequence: TGTGCCAGCAGCCTGGGCGGGGTGGGCACTGAAGCTTTCTTT.

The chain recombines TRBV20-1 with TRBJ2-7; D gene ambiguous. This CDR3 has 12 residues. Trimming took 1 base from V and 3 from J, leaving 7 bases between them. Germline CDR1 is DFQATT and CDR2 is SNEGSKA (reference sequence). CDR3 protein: CSARGRIYEQYF. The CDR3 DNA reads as TGCAGTGCTAGAGGTCGGATCTACGAGCAGTACTTC.

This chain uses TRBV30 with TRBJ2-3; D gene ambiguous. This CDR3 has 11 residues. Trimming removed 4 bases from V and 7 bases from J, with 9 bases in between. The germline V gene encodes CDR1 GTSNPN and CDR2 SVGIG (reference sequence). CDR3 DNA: TGTGCCTGGAACCTCGGAAATACGCAGTATTTT. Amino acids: CAWNLGNTQYF.

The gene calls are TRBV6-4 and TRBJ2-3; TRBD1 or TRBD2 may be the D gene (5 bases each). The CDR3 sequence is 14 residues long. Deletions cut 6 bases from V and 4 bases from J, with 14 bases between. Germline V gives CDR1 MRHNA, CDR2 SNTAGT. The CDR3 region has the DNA TGTGCCAGCAGCATCTTTGGGACGGCAGATACGCAGTATTTT. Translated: CASSIFGTADTQYF.

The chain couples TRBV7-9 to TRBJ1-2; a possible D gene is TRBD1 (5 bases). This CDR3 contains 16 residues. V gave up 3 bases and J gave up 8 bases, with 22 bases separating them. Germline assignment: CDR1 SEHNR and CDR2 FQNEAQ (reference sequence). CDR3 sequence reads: CASSLQQRGPARGYTF. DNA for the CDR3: TGTGCCAGCAGCTTGCAGCAACGGGGCCCAGCGAGGGGCTACACCTTC.

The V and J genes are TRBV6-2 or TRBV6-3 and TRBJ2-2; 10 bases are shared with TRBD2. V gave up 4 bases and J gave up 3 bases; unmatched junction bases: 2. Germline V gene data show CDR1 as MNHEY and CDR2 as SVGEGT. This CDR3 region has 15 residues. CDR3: CASSFTSGDTGELFF. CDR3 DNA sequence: TGTGCCAGCAGTTTTACTAGCGGGGACACCGGGGAGCTGTTTTTT.

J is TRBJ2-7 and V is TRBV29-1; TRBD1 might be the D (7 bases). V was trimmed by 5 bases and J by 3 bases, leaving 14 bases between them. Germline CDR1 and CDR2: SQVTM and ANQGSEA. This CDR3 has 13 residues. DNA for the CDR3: TGCAGCGTTCGCGGGACAGATAACTACGAGCAGTACTTC. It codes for CSVRGTDNYEQYF.

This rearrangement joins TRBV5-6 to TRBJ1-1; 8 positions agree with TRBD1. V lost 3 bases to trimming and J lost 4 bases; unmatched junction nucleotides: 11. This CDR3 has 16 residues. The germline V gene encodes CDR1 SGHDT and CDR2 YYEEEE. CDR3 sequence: CASSWGGQGARTEAFF. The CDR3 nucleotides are TGTGCCAGCAGCTGGGGAGGGCAGGGGGCTCGCACTGAAGCTTTCTTT.

CDR3 protein: CASSMTGYEQYF. The CDR3 region has the DNA TGTGCCAGTAGTATGACAGGATACGAGCAGTACTTC. This chain uses TRBV19 with TRBJ2-7; possibly TRBD1 for D (6 bases). CDR3 size: 12 residues. In germline, CDR1 is LNHDA, CDR2 SQIVND (reference sequence). V lost 3 bases and J 4 bases, leaving 7 bases between the germline ends.

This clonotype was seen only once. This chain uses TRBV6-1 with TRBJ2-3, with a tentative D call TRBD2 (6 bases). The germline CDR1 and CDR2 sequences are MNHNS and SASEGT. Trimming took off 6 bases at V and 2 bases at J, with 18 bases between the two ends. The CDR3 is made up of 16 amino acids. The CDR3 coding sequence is TGTGCCAGCAGCGGCACGGCGGGGCTTTACACAGATACGCAGTATTTT. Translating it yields CASSGTAGLYTDTQYF.